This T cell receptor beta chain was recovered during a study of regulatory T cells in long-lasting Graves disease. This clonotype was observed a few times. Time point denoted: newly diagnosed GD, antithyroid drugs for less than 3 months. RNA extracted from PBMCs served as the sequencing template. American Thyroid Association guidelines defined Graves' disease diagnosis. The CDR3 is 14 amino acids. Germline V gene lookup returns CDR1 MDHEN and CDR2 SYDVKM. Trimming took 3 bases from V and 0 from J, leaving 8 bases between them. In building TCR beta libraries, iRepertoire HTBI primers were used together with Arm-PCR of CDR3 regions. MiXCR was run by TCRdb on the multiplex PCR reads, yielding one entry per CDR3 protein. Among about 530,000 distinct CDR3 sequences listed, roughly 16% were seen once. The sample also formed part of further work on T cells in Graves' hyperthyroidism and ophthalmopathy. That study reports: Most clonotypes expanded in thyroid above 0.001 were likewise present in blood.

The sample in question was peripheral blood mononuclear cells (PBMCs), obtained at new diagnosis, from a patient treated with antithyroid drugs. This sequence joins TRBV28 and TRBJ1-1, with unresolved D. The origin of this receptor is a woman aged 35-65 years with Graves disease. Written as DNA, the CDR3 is TGTGCCAGCAGTTTCGAACAGATGAACACTGAAGCTTTCTTT. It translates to CASSFEQMNTEAFF.